This TCR beta chain stems from a study of T cell responses to AZD1222 COVID-19 vaccine. Study-wide findings and caveats: Females outnumbered males among donors, who were mostly white British; clonal diversity was possibly underestimated. Samples come after the peak T cell response, not at day 14. As reported, nearly half of all spike-specific TCRs target variant regions that are unmutated.

CDR1 is SGHDN, CDR2 FVKESK, per germline. The V segment lost 2 bases and the J segment 2 bases; nucleotides outside the gene matches: 3. There are 14 residues in the CDR3. The protocol was immunoSEQ multiplex PCR, while the TCRdb copy is restricted to in-frame clones and leaves out a portion. Here the sample spans around 110,000 clones, roughly nine tenths being singletons. This clone occurred once. Its antigen is currently unknown. This rearrangement joins TRBV14 to TRBJ2-7; 7 positions match TRBD1. The sequenced sample was peripheral blood, obtained on day 0 of AZD1222 vaccination. The TCR originated in an adult in good health. DNA of the CDR3: TGTGCCAGCAGCCAAATCGGGACAGCCTACGAGCAGTACTTC. It encodes CASSQIGTAYEQYF.